This paragraph reports one TCR beta chain. Antigen: not known. Generated by immunoSEQ multiplex PCR, the TCRdb table keeps only in-frame clones and is missing some. The data contain about 680,000 clones, about two thirds of them seen just once; the ten biggest clones take up around 2%. The sample comes from a study of shared clonotypes between healthy human individuals. General study points: Although depth was large, rarefaction showed that sequencing of the sorted subsets was incomplete. Naive subsets generally had larger estimated richness than memory subsets.

Germline CDR1 is SNHLY and CDR2 is FYNNEI. The ends were cut back, 8 bases at V and 3 bases at J, with 9 bases in the middle. The CDR3 length is 12 residues. The TCR was taken from a woman aged 25 to 45 in good health. The sample taken for sequencing was memory CD4+ T cells sorted from blood. Subset specified: CD45RA-negative fraction. V and J are TRBV2 and TRBJ2-3, with a weak D call TRBD2 (5 bases). CDR3 in amino acids: CASAGGTDTQYF. CDR3 coding DNA: TGTGCCAGCGCGGGCGGAACAGATACGCAGTATTTT.